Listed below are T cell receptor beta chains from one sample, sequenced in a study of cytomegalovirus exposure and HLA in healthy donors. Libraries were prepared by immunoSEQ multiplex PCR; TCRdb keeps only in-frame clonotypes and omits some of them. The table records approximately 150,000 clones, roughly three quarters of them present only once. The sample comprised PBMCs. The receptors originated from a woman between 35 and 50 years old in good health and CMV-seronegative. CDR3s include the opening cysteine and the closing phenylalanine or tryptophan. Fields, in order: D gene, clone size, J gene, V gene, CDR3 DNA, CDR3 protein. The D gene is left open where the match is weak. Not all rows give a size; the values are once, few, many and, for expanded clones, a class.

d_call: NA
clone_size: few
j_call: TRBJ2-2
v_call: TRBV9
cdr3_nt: TGTGCCAGCAGCCATCATCGTCTTGGCGGATCTTCCGGGGAGCTGTTTTTT
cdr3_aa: CASSHHRLGGSSGELFF

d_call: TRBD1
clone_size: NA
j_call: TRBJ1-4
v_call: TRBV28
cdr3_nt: TGTGCCAGCAGCCGGACAGGTTCGACTAATGAAAAACTGTTTTTT
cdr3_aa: CASSRTGSTNEKLFF

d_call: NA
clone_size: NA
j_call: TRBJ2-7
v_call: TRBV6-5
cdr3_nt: TGTGCCAGCAGTTACTCGGGGGCACGCGAGCAGTACTTC
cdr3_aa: CASSYSGAREQYF

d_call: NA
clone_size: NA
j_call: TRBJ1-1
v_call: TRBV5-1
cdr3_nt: TGCGCCAGCAGCTTTTTCGGGAGGAACACTGAAGCTTTCTTT
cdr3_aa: CASSFFGRNTEAFF

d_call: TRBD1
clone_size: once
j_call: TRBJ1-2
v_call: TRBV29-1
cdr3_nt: TGCAGCGTTCTCCCTCCGGACAGGAACTATGGCTACACCTTC
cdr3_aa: CSVLPPDRNYGYTF

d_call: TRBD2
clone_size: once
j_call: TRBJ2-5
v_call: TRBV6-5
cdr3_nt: TGTGCCAGCAGTTGGGGACTAGCGGGGGGGCGTGAGACCCAGTACTTC
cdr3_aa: CASSWGLAGGRETQYF

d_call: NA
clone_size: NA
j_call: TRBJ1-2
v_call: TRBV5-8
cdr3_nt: TGTGCCAGCAGCTTGTTGGCGGGAATGAACTATGGCTACACCTTC
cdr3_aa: CASSLLAGMNYGYTF

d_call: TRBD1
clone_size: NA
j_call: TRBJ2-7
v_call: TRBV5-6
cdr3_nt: TGTGCCAGCAGCTTGCAGGGGGATACCTACGAGCAGTACTTC
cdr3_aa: CASSLQGDTYEQYF

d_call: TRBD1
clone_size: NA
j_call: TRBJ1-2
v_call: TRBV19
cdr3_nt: TGTGCCAGCTATCGGACAGGGGGCACTAACTATGGCTACACCTTC
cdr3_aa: CASYRTGGTNYGYTF

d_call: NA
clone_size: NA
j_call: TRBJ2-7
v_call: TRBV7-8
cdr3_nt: TGTGCCAGCAGCTCCCGGGGGGCCCCCTACGAGCAGTACTTC
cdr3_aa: CASSSRGAPYEQYF

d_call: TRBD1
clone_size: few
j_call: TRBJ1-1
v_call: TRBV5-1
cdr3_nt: TGCGCCAGCAGCCTCGGGACAGGGGGCGAAGCTTTCTTT
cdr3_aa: CASSLGTGGEAFF

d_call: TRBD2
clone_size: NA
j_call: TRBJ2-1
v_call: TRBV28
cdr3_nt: TGTGCCAGCACCGCGGGAGGACGAAATGAGCAGTTCTTC
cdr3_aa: CASTAGGRNEQFF

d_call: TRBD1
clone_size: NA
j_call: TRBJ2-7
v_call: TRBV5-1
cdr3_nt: TGCGCCAGCAGCCCACTCGACAGGGTTAACGAGCAGTACTTC
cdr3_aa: CASSPLDRVNEQYF

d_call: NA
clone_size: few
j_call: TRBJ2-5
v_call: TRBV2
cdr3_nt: TGTGCCAGCAATATCCGGGAAATACAAGAGACCCAGTACTTC
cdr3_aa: CASNIREIQETQYF

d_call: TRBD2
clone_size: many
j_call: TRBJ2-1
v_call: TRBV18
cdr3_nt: TGTGCCAGCTCACCCGGACTAGCGGGAGACAATGAGCAGTTCTTC
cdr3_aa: CASSPGLAGDNEQFF

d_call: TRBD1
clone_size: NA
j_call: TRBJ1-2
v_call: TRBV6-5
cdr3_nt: TGTGCCAGCAGTTACTCGACACAGGGGGCGGATGGCTACACCTTC
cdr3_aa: CASSYSTQGADGYTF

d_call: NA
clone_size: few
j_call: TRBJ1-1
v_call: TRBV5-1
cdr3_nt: TGCGCCAGCAGCTCACTGGAAGGGGGAACTGAAGCTTTCTTT
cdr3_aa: CASSSLEGGTEAFF

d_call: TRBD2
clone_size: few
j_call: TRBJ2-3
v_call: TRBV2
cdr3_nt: TGTGCCAGCACGGGGGGATTCACAGATACGCAGTATTTT
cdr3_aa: CASTGGFTDTQYF

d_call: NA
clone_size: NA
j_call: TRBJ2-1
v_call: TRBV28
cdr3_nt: TGTGCCACCCATTTGTTCCCCCACAATGAGCAGTTCTTC
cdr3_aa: CATHLFPHNEQFF

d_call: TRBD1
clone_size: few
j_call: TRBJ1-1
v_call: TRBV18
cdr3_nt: TGTGCCAGCTCACCGAGGACAGGGAACACTGAAGCTTTCTTT
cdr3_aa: CASSPRTGNTEAFF

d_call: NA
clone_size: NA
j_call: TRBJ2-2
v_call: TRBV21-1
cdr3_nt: TGTGCCAGCAGCAAAGGACAGGGTCGGTGCACCGGGGAGCTGTTTTTT
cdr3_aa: CASSKGQGRCTGELFF

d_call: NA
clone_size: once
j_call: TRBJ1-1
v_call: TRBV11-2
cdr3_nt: TGTGCCAGCAGCCATACAAATATGAACACTGAAGCTTTCTTT
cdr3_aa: CASSHTNMNTEAFF

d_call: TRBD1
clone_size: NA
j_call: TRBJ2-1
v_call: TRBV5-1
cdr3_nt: TGCGCCAGCAGCACCGTAGGACAGGCTATCTACAATGAGCAGTTCTTC
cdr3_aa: CASSTVGQAIYNEQFF

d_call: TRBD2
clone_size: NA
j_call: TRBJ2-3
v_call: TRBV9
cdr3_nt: TGTGCCAGCAGCGATGGGGGAGGGACAGATACGCAGTATTTT
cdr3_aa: CASSDGGGTDTQYF

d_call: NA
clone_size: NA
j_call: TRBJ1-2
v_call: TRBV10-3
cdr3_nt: TGTGCCATCAGTGAGTCTATCCTCGGGGGCTACACCTTC
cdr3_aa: CAISESILGGYTF